The next 5 T cell receptor beta chains were all read from a single sample in a study of blood T cell repertoires in COVID-19. The table came from immunoSEQ multiplex PCR; TCRdb's copy has only in-frame clones and leaves some out. The sample has 330,000 or so clones, approximately 84% seen once. Sequenced: PBMCs or T cells enriched from blood (not recorded which). The receptor set was obtained from a woman aged 25 to 39 who had recovered from COVID-19.

The chain combines TRBV12-3 or TRBV12-4 with TRBJ2-7; TRBD1 agrees at 10 bases. J gave up 4 bases and V 8 bases, and 2 bases lay outside the gene matches. CDR3 length: 12 residues. For the CDR3, the DNA is TGTGCCAGCGGACAGGGGGTTTACGAGCAGTACTTC. This translates into CASGQGVYEQYF.

This clone was picked up one time. The chain carries TRBV5-4 and TRBJ2-3; 7 positions match TRBD2. The CDR3 runs to 16 residues. V was pared by 0 bases and J by 5 bases, with 9 bases of the junction left unmatched. Germline V gene sequence: CDR1 SGHNT, CDR2 YYREEE (reference sequence). This CDR3 reads CASSLGAGRTKDTQYF. The CDR3 DNA is TGTGCCAGCAGCTTGGGAGCGGGACGTACAAAAGATACGCAGTATTTT.

This sequence joins TRBV18 and TRBJ2-7; no firm D call. Germline V CDR1 and CDR2: KGHSH, LQKENI. V was cut by 1 base and J by 0 bases, with 13 bases left in between. There are 16 residues in the CDR3. The CDR3 coding sequence is TGTGCCAGCTCACCACGGCCAGAAATAAACTCCTACGAGCAGTACTTC. Translated, it gives CASSPRPEINSYEQYF.

This CDR3 is CASSPSRDRVANYGYTF. The CDR3 nucleotides read TGTGCCAGCAGCCCGTCCCGGGACAGGGTTGCTAACTATGGCTACACCTTC. The V and J genes are TRBV13 and TRBJ1-2, with 9 positions matching TRBD1. The CDR3 loop spans 17 amino acids. V was pared by 5 bases and J by 0 bases, with 10 bases of the junction left unmatched. Germline V lookup: CDR1 PRHDT, CDR2 FYEKMQ (reference sequence).

The rearrangement joins TRBV2 to TRBJ1-1, with 10 bases that match TRBD1. The germline gives CDR1 SNHLY, CDR2 FYNNEI. V lost 7 bases, J lost 4 bases, and 6 bases stayed unmatched. This CDR3 contains 14 residues. For the CDR3, the DNA is TGTGCCAGCAATATCCGGGACAGGGGCACTGAAGCTTTCTTT. This translates into CASNIRDRGTEAFF.